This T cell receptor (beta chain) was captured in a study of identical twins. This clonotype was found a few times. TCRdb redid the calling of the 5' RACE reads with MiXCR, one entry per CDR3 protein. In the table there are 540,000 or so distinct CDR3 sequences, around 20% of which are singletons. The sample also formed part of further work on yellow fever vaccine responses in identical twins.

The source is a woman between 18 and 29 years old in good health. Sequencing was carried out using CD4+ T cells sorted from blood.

The CDR3 spells CASSFDRTGGYGYTF. CDR3 bases: TGTGCCAGCAGTTTTGATCGGACAGGGGGCTATGGCTACACCTTC. The V call is TRBV12-3 or TRBV12-4, the J call TRBJ1-2; 10 bases align to TRBD1. The CDR3 length is 15 residues. With 3 bases clipped from V and 4 bases from J, the junction kept 5 bases outside the gene matches.